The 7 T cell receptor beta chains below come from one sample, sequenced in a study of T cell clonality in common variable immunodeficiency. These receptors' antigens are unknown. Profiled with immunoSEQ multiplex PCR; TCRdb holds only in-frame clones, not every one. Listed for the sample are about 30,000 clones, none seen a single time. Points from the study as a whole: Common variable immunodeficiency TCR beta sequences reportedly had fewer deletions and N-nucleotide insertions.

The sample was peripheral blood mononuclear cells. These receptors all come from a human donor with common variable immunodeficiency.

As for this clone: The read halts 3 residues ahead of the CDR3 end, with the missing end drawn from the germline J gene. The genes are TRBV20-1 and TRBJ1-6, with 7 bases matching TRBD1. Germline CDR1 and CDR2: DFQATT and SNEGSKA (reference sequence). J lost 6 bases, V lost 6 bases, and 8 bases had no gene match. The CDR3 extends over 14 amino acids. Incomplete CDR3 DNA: TGCAGTGCCGAGATAGGGACAGCTAATTCACCC. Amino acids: CSAEIGTANSP. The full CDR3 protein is CSAEIGTANSPLHF.

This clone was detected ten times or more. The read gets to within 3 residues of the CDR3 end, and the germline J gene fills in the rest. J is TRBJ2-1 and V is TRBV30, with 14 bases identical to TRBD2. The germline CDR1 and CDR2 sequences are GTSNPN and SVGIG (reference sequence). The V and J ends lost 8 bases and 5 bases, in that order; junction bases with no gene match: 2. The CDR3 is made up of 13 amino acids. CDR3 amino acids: CARLAGGHNEQFF. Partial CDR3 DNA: TGTGCCAGACTAGCGGGGGGGCACAATGAG. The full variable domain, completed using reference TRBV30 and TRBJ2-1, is SQTIHQWPATLVQPVGSPLSLECTVEGTSNPNLYWYRQAAGRGLQLLFYSVGIGQISSEVPQNLSASRPQDRQFILSSKKLLLSDSGFYLCARLAGGHNEQFFGPGTRLTVL.

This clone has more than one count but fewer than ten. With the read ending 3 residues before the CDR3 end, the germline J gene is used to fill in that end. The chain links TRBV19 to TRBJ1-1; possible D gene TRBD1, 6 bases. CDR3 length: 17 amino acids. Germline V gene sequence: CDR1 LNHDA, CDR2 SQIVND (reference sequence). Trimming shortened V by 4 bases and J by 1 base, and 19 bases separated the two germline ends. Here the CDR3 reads CASSNPARGRANTEAFF. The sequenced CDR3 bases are TGTGCCAGTAGTAACCCGGCGCGGGGGCGAGCGAACACTGAA.

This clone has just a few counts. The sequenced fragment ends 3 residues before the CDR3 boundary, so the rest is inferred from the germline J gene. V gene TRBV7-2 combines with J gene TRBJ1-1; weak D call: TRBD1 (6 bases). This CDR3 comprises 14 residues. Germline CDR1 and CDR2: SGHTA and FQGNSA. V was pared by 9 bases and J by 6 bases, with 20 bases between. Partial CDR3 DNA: TGTGCCAGTACGTCGGCCAACAGGGCCGCTGAA. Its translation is CASTSANRAAE. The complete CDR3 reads CASTSANRAAEAFF.

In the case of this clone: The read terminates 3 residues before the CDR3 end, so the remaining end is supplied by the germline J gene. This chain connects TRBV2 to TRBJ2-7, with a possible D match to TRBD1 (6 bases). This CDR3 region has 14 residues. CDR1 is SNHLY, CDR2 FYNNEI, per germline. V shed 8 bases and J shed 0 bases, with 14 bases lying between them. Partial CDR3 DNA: TGTGCCAGCGGCCGGGACACCGGCTCCTACGAG. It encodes CASGRDTGSYE. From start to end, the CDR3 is CASGRDTGSYEQYF. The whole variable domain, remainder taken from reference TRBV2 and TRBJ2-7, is EPEVTQTPSHQVTQMGQEVILRCVPISNHLYFYWYRQILGQKVEFLVSFYNNEISEKSEIFDDQFSVERPDGSNFTLKIRSTKLEDSAMYFCASGRDTGSYEQYFGPGTRLTVT.

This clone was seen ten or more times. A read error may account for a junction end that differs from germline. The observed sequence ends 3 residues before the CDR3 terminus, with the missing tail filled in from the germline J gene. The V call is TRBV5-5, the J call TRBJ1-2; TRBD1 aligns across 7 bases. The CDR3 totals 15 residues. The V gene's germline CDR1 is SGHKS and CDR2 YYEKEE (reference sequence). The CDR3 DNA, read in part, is TGTGCCAGCAGCACCCGGTCTGACAGGGCCTATAGC. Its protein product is CASSTRSDRAYS. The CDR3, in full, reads CASSTRSDRAYSYTF.

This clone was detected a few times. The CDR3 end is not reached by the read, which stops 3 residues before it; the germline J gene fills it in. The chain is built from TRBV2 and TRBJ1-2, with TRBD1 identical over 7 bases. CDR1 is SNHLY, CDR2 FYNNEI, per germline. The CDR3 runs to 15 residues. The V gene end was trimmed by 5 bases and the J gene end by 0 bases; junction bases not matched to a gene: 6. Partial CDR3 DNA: TGTGCCAGCAGTATTTATGGACAGGCTAACTATGGC. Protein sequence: CASSIYGQANYG. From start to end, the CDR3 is CASSIYGQANYGYTF.